This T cell receptor beta chain was sequenced in a study of T cell responses to AZD1222 COVID-19 vaccine. General study results and limits: Regions 160-218 and 743-854 dominated among vaccine-associated CD4 TCRs spanning spike. Two doses of AZD1222 preceded a rise in Spike-specific TCR breadth and depth.

TCRdb keeps only in-frame clones here, not all; method: immunoSEQ multiplex PCR. The top ten clones hold 1.5% to 2.5% of a sample with 180,000 or so clones, about nine tenths of them seen once. On this clone itself: Antigen unknown.

Trimming left V 4 bases short and J 0 bases short, with 19 bases between. The CDR3 length is 19 residues. Germline loops: CDR1 MNHEY, CDR2 SMNVEV (reference sequence). The TCR sequence derives from an adult who received the AZD1222 COVID-19 vaccine. This chain uses TRBV27 with TRBJ1-6; no clear D. Source: peripheral blood, taken 28 days after the second AZD1222 dose. CDR3 region: CASSSRYNQVSSYNSPLHF. CDR3 bases: TGTGCCAGCAGTTCCCGTTACAACCAGGTCAGCTCCTATAATTCACCCCTCCACTTT.